The sequence of this T cell receptor (beta chain) was determined in a study of human T cells and chemical hapten exposure (dated by TCRdb to the early 2020s). With regard to the full study: For sensitization, 2% DPC in acetone was applied to a 2 cm by 2 cm area of upper inner arm skin. Libraries were pooled for sequencing, and variation in per-sample TCR yields was attributed mainly to small differences in library volumes within the pool. Patch testing was performed on the upper back with Finn chambers containing 0.01% DPC, and the patch tests were scored after 6 days according to International Contact Dermatitis Research Group standards. Around 29 alopecia patients provided blood for TCR sequencing at one to four time points (pre-sensitization, 2, 6 and 24 weeks). Blood samples were taken from patients before sensitization (week 0) and at 2, 6 and about 24 weeks after DPC sensitization. Most of the patients in the cohort were female, and the cohort covered alopecia areata with under or over 50% scalp involvement, alopecia totalis and alopecia universalis. Peripheral blood TCR repertoire changes were tracked in vivo in alopecia patients during primary and secondary sensitization to the hapten diphenylcyclopropenone (DPC). Throughout the approximately 24-week study period, patients were also given weekly therapeutic DPC doses on the scalp.

In regard to this clonotype: There is no known antigen for this receptor. Base qualities are not provided; no much larger clone lies one nucleotide away.

Findings and caveats that apply to the study as a whole: DPC sensitization did not change how many TCRs were above 1 in 1000 frequency, and no evidence was found of alterations in global repertoire structure. Expanded TCRs formed significantly more large CDR3 similarity clusters than pre-sensitization or healthy control sets, consistent with antigen-driven responses. Repeated subsampling changed both the strength of the expansion versus patch-test correlation and the threshold at which the correlation became significant. Because every patient had alopecia, a presumed autoimmune disease, the patients' immune response might differ from that of healthy individuals. The number of PT1 expanded TCRs positively correlated with patch test score, significant at thresholds 8, 16 and 32 but not 4.

Trimming costs V 3 bases and J 3 bases, and their ends lie 9 bases apart. Including the terminal cysteine and phenylalanine, the CDR3 comprises 14 residues. Just the 42-base CDR3 DNA is kept, in frame starting at base 1. CDR1 LNHDA and CDR2 SQIVND are derived from the germline V gene (reference sequence). Preparation of the library involved RACE. The sequencing machine was a NextSeq 500. During library preparation, unique molecular identifiers were attached to individual cDNA molecules so that TCRs could be counted quantitatively and reproducibly. For every blood RNA sample, sequencing covered both the TCR alpha and TCR beta chains. As for how the authors treated the data: Samples had a median of approximately 96,000 TCRs, with a range from about 23,224 to 750,000. V, J and CDR3 annotation of the TCR reads was performed with the Decombinator software suite. For the PS versus PT1 abundance plots, all samples were subsampled to the same number of TCRs (28,000). Expanded TCRs were defined as absent before sensitization and observed at least eight times at the 2-week time point. The public reads were reanalyzed by TCRdb: fastp trimming at Q25, MiXCR alignment, in-frame beta chains only. Each entry is one CDR3 protein sequence, shown with its most common DNA and genes. These V and J calls derive from TCRdb rather than the authors' analysis. Here the sample has about 64,000 distinct CDR3 sequences; approximately 11% occur a single time. Jointly, the top ten make up 3% to 4.5% of the sample.

According to the study, the label for this sample's time point signals: pre-sensitization, week 0. The treatment or condition label, read with the paper, signifies: therapeutic diphenylcyclopropenone sensitization with weekly scalp DPC. Blood at each patch-test visit was drawn before the patch test was applied. Patients were eligible if aged 18 to 70, diagnosed with alopecia and judged suitable for DPC therapy, and pregnant patients were excluded. Total RNA was isolated from unfractionated whole blood collected in Tempus Blood RNA tubes. Sequences were derived from whole blood, sampled in connection with sensitization to the hapten diphenylcyclopropenone (DPC). The V and J segments used are TRBV19 and TRBJ1-5; the D gene is not confidently resolved. The origin of this receptor is a woman between 40 and 55 years old with alopecia areata. Some clones in this sample may be carry-over from other donors' samples. The nucleotides are TGTGCCAGTAGTATGCAACAGTCCAATCAGCCCCAGCATTTT. Translated, it gives CASSMQQSNQPQHF.